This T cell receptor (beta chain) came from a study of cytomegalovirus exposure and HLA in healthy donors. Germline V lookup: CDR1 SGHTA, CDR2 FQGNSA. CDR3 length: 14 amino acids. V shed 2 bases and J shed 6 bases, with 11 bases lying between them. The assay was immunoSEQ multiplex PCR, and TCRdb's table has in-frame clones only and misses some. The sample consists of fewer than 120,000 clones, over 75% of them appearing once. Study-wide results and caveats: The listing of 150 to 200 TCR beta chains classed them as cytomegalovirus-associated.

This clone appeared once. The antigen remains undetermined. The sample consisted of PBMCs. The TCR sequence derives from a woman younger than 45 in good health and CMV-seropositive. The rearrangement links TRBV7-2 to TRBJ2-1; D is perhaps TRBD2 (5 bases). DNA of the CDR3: TGTGCCAGCAGCTTACTAGCTTTTAGCAATGAGCAGTTCTTC. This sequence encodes CASSLLAFSNEQFF.